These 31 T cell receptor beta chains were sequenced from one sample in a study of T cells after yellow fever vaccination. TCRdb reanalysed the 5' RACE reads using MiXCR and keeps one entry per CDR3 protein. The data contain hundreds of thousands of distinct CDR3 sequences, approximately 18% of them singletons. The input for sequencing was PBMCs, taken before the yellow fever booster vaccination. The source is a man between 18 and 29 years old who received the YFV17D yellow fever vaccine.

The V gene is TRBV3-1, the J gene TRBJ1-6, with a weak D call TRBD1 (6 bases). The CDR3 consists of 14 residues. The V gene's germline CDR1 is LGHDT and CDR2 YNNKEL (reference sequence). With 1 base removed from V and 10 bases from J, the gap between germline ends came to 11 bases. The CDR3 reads CASSQAGARSPLHF. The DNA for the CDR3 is TGTGCCAGCAGCCAAGCAGGGGCACGGTCACCCCTCCACTTT.

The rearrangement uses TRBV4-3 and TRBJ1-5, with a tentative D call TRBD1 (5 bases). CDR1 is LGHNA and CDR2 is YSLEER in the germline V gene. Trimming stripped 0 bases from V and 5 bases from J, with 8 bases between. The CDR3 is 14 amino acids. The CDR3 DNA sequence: TGCGCCAGCAGCCAAGAATTGGGGGATCAGCCCCAGCATTTT. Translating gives CASSQELGDQPQHF.

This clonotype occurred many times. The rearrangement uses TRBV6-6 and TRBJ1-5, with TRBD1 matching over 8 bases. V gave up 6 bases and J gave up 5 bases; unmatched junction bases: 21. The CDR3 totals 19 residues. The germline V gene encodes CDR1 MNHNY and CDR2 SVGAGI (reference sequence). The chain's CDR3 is CASRTRRGQVGVRDQPQHF. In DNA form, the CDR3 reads TGTGCCAGCAGGACCCGGAGGGGACAGGTCGGTGTGAGGGATCAGCCCCAGCATTTT.

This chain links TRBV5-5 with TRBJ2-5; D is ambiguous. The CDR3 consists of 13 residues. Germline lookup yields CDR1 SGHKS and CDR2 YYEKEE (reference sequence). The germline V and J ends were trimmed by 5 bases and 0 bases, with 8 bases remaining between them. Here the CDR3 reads CASRFGYQETQYF. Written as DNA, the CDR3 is TGTGCCAGCAGGTTCGGTTACCAAGAGACCCAGTACTTC.

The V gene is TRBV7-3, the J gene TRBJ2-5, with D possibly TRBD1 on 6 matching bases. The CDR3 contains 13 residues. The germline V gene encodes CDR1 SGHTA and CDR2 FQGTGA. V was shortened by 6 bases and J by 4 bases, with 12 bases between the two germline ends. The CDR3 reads CASSAGQRETQYF. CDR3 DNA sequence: TGTGCCAGCAGTGCCGGACAGAGAGAGACCCAGTACTTC.

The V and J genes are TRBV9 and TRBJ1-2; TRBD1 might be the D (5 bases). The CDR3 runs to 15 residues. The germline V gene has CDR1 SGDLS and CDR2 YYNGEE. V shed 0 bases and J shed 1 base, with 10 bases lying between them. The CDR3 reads CASSVGRDHNYGYTF. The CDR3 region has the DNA TGTGCCAGCAGCGTAGGGCGGGACCATAACTATGGCTACACCTTC.

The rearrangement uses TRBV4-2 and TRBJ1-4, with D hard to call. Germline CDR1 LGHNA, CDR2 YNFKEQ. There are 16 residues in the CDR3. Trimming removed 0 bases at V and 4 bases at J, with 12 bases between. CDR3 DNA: TGTGCCAGCAGCCAAGACGAAGGTCGGCGTAATGAAAAACTGTTTTTT. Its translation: CASSQDEGRRNEKLFF.

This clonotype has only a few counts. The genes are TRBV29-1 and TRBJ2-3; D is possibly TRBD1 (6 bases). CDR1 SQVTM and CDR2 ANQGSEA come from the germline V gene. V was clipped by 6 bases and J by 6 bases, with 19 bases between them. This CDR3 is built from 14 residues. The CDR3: CSVLQGPQGDTQYF. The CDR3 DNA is TGCAGCGTCCTACAGGGCCCCCAGGGGGATACGCAGTATTTT.

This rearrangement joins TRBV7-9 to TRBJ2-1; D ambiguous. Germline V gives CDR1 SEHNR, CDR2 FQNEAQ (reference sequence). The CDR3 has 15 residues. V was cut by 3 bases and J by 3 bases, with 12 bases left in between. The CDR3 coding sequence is TGTGCCAGCAGCTTTCAGCCTACCTTCTACAATGAGCAGTTCTTC. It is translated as CASSFQPTFYNEQFF.

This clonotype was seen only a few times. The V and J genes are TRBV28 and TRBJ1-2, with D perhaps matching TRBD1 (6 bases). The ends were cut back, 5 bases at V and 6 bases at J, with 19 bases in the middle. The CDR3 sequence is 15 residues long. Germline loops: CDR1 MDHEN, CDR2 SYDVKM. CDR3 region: CASSPRTVKPHGYTF. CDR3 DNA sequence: TGTGCCAGCAGTCCACGGACAGTCAAACCCCATGGCTACACCTTC.

CDR3 amino acids: CASSPMYNEQFF. CDR3 in DNA: TGTGCCAGCAGCCCGATGTACAATGAGCAGTTCTTC. The chain combines TRBV7-9 with TRBJ2-1; D is unresolved. This CDR3 region has 12 residues. V lost 5 bases to trimming and J lost 4 bases, with 6 bases between them. Germline loops: CDR1 SEHNR, CDR2 FQNEAQ (reference sequence).

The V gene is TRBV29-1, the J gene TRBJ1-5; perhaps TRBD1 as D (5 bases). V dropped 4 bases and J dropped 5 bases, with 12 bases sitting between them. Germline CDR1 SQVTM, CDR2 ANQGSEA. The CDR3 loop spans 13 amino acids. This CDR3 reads CSVAAGWDQPQHF. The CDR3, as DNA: TGCAGCGTTGCCGCAGGGTGGGATCAGCCCCAGCATTTT.

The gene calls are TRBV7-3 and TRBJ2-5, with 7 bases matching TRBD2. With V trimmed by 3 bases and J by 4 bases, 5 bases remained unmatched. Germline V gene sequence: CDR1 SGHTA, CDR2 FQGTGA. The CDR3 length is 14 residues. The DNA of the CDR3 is TGTGCCAGCAGCTTGCGGGGGATCGGAGAGACCCAGTACTTC. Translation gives CASSLRGIGETQYF.

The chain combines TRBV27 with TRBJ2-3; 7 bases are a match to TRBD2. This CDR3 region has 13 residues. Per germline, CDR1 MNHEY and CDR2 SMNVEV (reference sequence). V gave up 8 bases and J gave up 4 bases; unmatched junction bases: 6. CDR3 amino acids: CASSPRGSDTQYF. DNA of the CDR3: TGTGCCAGCTCCCCGCGGGGGTCAGATACGCAGTATTTT.

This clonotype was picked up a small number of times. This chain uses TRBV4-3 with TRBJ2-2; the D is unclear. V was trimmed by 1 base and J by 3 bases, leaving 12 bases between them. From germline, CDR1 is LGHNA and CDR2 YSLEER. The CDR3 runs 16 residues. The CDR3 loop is CASSQGPAPDTGELFF. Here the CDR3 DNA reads TGCGCCAGCAGCCAAGGGCCCGCCCCTGACACCGGGGAGCTGTTTTTT.

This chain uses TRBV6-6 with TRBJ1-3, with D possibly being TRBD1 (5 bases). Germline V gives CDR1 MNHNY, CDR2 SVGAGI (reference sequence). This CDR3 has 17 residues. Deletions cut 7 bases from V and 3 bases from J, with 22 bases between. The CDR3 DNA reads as TGTGCCAGCAACGACGGGGGGAGAGGAGTTTTTGGAAACACCATATATTTT. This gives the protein CASNDGGRGVFGNTIYF.

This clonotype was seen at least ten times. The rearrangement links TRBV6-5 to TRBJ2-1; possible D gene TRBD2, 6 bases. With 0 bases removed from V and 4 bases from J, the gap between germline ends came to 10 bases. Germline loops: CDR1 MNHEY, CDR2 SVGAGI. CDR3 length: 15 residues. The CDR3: CASSYSAGSYNEQFF. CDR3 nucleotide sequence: TGTGCCAGCAGTTACTCGGCGGGGTCGTACAATGAGCAGTTCTTC.

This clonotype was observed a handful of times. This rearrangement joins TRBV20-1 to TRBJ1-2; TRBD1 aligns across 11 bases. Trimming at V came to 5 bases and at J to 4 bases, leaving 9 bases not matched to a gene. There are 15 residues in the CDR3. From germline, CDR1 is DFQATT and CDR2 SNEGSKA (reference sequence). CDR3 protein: CSASTPGTGGYGYTF. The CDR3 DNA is TGCAGTGCTTCGACGCCCGGGACAGGGGGCTATGGCTACACCTTC.

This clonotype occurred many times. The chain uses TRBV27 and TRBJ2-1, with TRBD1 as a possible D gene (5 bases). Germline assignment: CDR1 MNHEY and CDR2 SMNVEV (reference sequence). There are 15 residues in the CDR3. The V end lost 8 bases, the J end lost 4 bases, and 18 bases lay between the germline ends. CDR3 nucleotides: TGTGCCAGCGCATGGCAGGGCACCTTTTACAATGAGCAGTTCTTC. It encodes CASAWQGTFYNEQFF.

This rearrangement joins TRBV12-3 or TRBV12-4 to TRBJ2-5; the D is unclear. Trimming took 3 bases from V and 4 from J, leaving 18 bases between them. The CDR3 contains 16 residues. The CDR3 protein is CASSLPLASAGETQYF. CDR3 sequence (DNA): TGTGCCAGCAGTTTGCCCCTCGCGTCAGCTGGAGAGACCCAGTACTTC.

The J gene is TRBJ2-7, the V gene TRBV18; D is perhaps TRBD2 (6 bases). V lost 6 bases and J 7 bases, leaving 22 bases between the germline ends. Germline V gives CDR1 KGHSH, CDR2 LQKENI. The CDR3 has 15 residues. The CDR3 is CASSPFQRASWEQYF. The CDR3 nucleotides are TGTGCCAGCTCCCCTTTTCAGCGGGCTAGTTGGGAGCAGTACTTC.

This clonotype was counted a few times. CDR3 sequence: CASSQTATEAFF. DNA of the CDR3: TGCGCCAGCAGCCAAACAGCCACTGAAGCTTTCTTT. The chain uses TRBV4-1 and TRBJ1-1; D is ambiguous. Germline V lookup: CDR1 MGHRA, CDR2 YSYEKL. The CDR3 runs 12 residues. V lost 2 bases and J lost 4, with 5 bases in between.

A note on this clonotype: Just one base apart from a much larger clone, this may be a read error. The CDR3 spells CATPAGGPSGYEEQYF. DNA of the CDR3: TGTGCCACCCCGGCGGGGGGGCCCAGCGGTTACGAAGAGCAGTACTTC. The chain combines TRBV27 with TRBJ2-7; 9 nucleotides match TRBD2. Per the germline V gene, CDR1 is MNHEY and CDR2 is SMNVEV (reference sequence). V trimming: 10 bases; J trimming: 7 bases; junction bases outside the gene matches: 20. The CDR3 covers 16 residues.

CDR3 nucleotides: TGCGCCAGCAGCCAACCAAACCGGGACAGGAACACTGAAGCTTTCTTT. Amino acid sequence: CASSQPNRDRNTEAFF. This chain uses TRBV4-3 with TRBJ1-1; 7 bases match TRBD1. The CDR3 runs to 16 residues. From germline, CDR1 is LGHNA and CDR2 YSLEER. V dropped 2 bases and J dropped 1; count of bases not matched to a gene: 7.

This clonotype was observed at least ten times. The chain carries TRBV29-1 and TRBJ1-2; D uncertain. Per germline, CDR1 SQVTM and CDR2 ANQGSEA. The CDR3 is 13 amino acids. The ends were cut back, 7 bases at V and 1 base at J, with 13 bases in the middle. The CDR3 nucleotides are TGCAGCGCCAGCTTGGGGAATAACTATGGCTACACCTTC. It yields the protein CSASLGNNYGYTF.

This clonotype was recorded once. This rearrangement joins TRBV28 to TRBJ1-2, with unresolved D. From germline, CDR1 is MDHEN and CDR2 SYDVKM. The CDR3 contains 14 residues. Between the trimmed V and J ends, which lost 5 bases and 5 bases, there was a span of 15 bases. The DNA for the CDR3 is TGTGCCAGCAGTATAAGGACGGGTATTTATGGCTACACCTTC. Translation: CASSIRTGIYGYTF.

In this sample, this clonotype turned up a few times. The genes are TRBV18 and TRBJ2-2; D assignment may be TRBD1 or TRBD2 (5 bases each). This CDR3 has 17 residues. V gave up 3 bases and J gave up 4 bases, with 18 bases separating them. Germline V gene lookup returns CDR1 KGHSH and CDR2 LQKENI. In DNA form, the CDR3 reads TGTGCCAGCTCACCGAGAGAACCCGACAGCGGCACCGGGGAGCTGTTTTTT. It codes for CASSPREPDSGTGELFF.

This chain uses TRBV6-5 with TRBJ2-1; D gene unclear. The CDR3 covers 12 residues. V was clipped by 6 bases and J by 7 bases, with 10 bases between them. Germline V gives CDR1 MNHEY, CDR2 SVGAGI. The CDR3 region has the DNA TGTGCCAGCAGCCCCACTCGGAATGAGCAGTTCTTC. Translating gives CASSPTRNEQFF.

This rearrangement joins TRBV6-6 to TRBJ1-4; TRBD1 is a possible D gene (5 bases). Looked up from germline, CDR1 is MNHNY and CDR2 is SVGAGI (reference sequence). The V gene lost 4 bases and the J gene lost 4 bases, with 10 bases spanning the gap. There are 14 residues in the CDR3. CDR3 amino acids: CASSSGTVNEKLFF. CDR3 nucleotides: TGTGCCAGCAGTTCAGGGACGGTTAATGAAAAACTGTTTTTT.

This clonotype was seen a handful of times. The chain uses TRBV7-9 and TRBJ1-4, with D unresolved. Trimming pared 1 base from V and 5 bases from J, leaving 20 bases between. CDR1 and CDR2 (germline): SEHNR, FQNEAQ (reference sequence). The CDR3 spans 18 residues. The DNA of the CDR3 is TGTGCCAGCAGCTTAGGGAGGCTTACGGGTGATCTGAATGAAAAACTGTTTTTT. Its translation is CASSLGRLTGDLNEKLFF.

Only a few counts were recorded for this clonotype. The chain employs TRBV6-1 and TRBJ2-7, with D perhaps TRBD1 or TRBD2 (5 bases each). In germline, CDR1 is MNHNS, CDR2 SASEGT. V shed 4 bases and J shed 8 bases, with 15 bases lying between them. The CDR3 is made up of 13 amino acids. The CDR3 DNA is TGTGCCAGCAGTGGGTCGGGACCGACGAAGCAGTACGTC. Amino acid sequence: CASSGSGPTKQYV.